These T cell receptor beta chains were read from a single sample in a study of shared clonotypes between healthy human individuals. The method was immunoSEQ multiplex PCR; TCRdb's version includes in-frame clones alone and lacks a portion of them. The data show around 2.5 million clones, over 85% seen once. Sequencing was carried out using naive CD4+ T cells from PBMCs. The receptors originated from a young man in good health. Some clones in this sample may be carry-over from other donors' samples. Both conserved end residues are part of each CDR3. Each record gives: CDR3 DNA, CDR3 protein, D gene, J gene, V gene. The D gene is left open where the match is weak.

TGTGCCAGCAGCTTAAGATCCCAATTGGGGACCCAGTACTTC,CASSLRSQLGTQYF,-,TRBJ2-5,TRBV7-2
TGCGCCAGCAGCTTGGTAGGTGGGAGTAGCACCGGGGAGCTGTTTTTT,CASSLVGGSSTGELFF,-,TRBJ2-2,TRBV5-1
TGTGCCAGCAATAGACAGAAGGAATCACCCCTCCACTTT,CASNRQKESPLHF,-,TRBJ1-6,TRBV28
TGTGCCTGGAACCGGCGGGGGAGCTCCTACGAGCAGTACTTC,CAWNRRGSSYEQYF,TRBD2,TRBJ2-7,TRBV30
TGTGCCAGCACACAGAGGGATCTCGAGTTCTTC,CASTQRDLEFF,-,TRBJ2-1,TRBV28
TGTGCCAGCAGCGTTCCTACAGGGGCCACTGAAGCTTTCTTT,CASSVPTGATEAFF,TRBD1,TRBJ1-1,TRBV5-4
TGTGCCACCAGCACCTCACTAGGGACTAGCGGAGAGCAGTACTTC,CATSTSLGTSGEQYF,TRBD2,TRBJ2-7,TRBV15
TGCGCCAGCAGCCAAGATGCAATAGCGGGAGTCAATGAGCAGTTCTTC,CASSQDAIAGVNEQFF,TRBD2,TRBJ2-1,TRBV4-3
TGTGCCACCAGGGGGGCGAACTATGGCTACACCTTC,CATRGANYGYTF,TRBD1,TRBJ1-2,TRBV28
TGTGCCAGCATCGTCCAGGGAAAAAACATTCAGTACTTC,CASIVQGKNIQYF,-,TRBJ2-4,TRBV6-1
TGTGCCAGCAGTCATTCCGATCGGGACTACGACTACGAGCAGTACTTC,CASSHSDRDYDYEQYF,TRBD2,TRBJ2-7,TRBV4-2
TGTGCCAGCAGCTCCGGGAGTAGCTCCACCAGGAGCTCCTACAATGAGCAGTTCTTC,CASSSGSSSTRSSYNEQFF,-,TRBJ2-1,TRBV5-4
TGTGCCAGCAGTTTGACTAGCGGGAGGACTATAGGGTCCGAGCAGTACTTC,CASSLTSGRTIGSEQYF,TRBD2,TRBJ2-7,TRBV11-2
TGTGCCAGCAGTGCAAAGAGAGGGGTGAACACTGAAGCTTTCTTT,CASSAKRGVNTEAFF,-,TRBJ1-1,TRBV25-1
TGTGCCAGCAGTTACTACGAGGGGAATCAGCCCCAGCATTTT,CASSYYEGNQPQHF,-,TRBJ1-5,TRBV2
TGCGCCAGCAGCCCCCAGGGGGCGCCTGGAGGCTACACCTTC,CASSPQGAPGGYTF,TRBD1,TRBJ1-2,TRBV4-1